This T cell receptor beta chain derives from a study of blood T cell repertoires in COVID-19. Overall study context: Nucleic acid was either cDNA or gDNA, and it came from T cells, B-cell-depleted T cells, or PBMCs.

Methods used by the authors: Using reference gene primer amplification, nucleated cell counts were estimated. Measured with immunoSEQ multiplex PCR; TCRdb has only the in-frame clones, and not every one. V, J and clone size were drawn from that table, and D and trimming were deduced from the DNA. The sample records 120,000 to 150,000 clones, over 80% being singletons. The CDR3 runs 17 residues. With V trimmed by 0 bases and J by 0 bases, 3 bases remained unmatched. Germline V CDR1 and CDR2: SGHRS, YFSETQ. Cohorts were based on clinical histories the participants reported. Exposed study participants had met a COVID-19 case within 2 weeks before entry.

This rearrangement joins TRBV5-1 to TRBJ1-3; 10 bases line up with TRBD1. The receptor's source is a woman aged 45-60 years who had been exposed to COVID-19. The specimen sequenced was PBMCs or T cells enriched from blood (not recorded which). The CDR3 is CASSLGQGAGSGNTIYF. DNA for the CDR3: TGCGCCAGCAGCTTGGGACAGGGGGCCGGCTCTGGAAACACCATATATTTT.